The clone carrying this T cell receptor beta chain was found once. Profiling relied on immunoSEQ multiplex PCR, and the TCRdb table lists in-frame clones only, not all of them. The repertoire holds over 25,000 clones, with approximately 91% as singletons. This specimen comes from a study of T cell changes during pregnancy in multiple sclerosis. Unmatched junction bases numbered 3, after V lost 0 bases and J lost 2 bases. CDR3 length equals 16 residues. Germline V lookup: CDR1 LGHNA, CDR2 YNFKEQ. Here the sequenced sample was CD8+ T cells from peripheral blood mononuclear cells, taken in the second trimester of pregnancy. This clonotype was obtained from a female donor with multiple sclerosis, enrolled in a pregnancy study. This chain joins TRBV4-2 and TRBJ2-1, with 8 bases lining up with TRBD2. CDR3 nucleotide sequence: TGTGCCAGCAGCCAAGACGCGACTAGCGCCTACAATGAGCAGTTCTTC. Protein sequence: CASSQDATSAYNEQFF.